A single sample is the source of the 26 T cell receptor beta chains below, sequenced in a study of blood T cell repertoires in COVID-19. Some clones are missing from TCRdb's copy, which holds only in-frame ones; the method was immunoSEQ multiplex PCR. The sample gives about 140,000 clones, around 88% of which show up once; 1.5% is in the top ten. Sequencing was performed on peripheral blood. The receptors come from a woman aged 60-75 years with acute or convalescent COVID-19.

The rearrangement joins TRBV21-1 to TRBJ1-2. TRBV21-1 is reported as a pseudogene. This CDR3 has 15 residues. The DNA for the CDR3 is TGTGCCAGCAGCAAAGGGCGGAAGGCTAACTATGGCTACACCTTC. Protein: CASSKGRKANYGYTF.

The chain's CDR3 is CASSPRTVSASGYTF. In DNA, the CDR3 is TGTGCCAGCAGCCCGAGGACAGTGTCGGCTTCTGGCTACACCTTC. The gene calls are TRBV5-4 and TRBJ1-2; D is possibly TRBD1 (6 bases). Germline CDR1 SGHNT, CDR2 YYREEE (reference sequence). CDR3 length: 15 residues. V was shortened by 4 bases and J by 7 bases, with 20 bases between the two germline ends.

This clone was counted a single time. This chain uses TRBV7-9 with TRBJ1-2; TRBD1 might be the D (5 bases). V lost 5 bases, J lost 14 bases, and 18 bases lay in between. The CDR3 is made up of 12 amino acids. CDR1 and CDR2 (germline): SEHNR, FQNEAQ (reference sequence). This chain's CDR3 is CASSPRGRLDTF. DNA for the CDR3: TGTGCCAGCAGCCCAAGGGGCAGGCTGGATACCTTC. Full variable domain (remainder filled in from reference TRBV7-9 and TRBJ1-2): DTGVSQNPRHKITKRGQNVTFRCDPISEHNRLYWYRQTLGQGPEFLTYFQNEAQLEKSRLLSDRFSAERPKGSFSTLEIQRTEQGDSAMYLCASSPRGRLDTFGSGTRLTVV.

V and J are TRBV16 and TRBJ1-1; D gene unclear. The V and J ends lost 4 bases and 0 bases respectively, with 6 bases between them. Germline CDR1 is KGHSY and CDR2 is FQNENV. This CDR3 contains 13 residues. In nucleotides, the CDR3 is TGTGCCAGCAGCCCTCAGTTGAACACTGAAGCTTTCTTT. Its protein product is CASSPQLNTEAFF.

The rearrangement joins TRBV28 to TRBJ2-5; 7 bases match TRBD2. Germline V gene lookup returns CDR1 MDHEN and CDR2 SYDVKM. CDR3 size: 12 residues. The CDR3 DNA reads as TGTGCTGCTGGGGGGGACGGAAACACCCAGTACTTC. Translating gives CAAGGDGNTQYF.

There are a few counts of this clone. The chain joins TRBV19 to TRBJ2-1, with 7 bases identical to TRBD2. After removal of 1 base from V and 6 bases from J, the junction contained 3 bases not matched to a gene. CDR3 length equals 14 residues. Germline V gives CDR1 LNHDA, CDR2 SQIVND (reference sequence). CDR3 loop: CASSIGWTSNEQFF. In DNA form, the CDR3 reads TGTGCCAGTAGTATAGGGTGGACTAGCAATGAGCAGTTCTTC.

The J gene is TRBJ2-7, the V gene TRBV7-2; possibly TRBD2 for D (5 bases). Per germline, CDR1 SGHTA and CDR2 FQGNSA. Trimming shortened V by 2 bases and J by 2 bases, and 13 bases separated the two germline ends. The CDR3 totals 15 residues. In DNA, the CDR3 is TGTGCCAGCAGCTTATATTTTCCTAGCACCTACGAGCAGTACTTC. Translating gives CASSLYFPSTYEQYF.

Only one count was recorded for this clone. The chain combines TRBV7-2 with TRBJ1-2, with TRBD1 matching 8 bases. V was clipped by 5 bases and J by 8 bases; unmatched bases: 7. CDR1 is SGHTA and CDR2 is FQGNSA in the germline V gene. This CDR3 is 13 amino acids long. CDR3 region: CASSKDRVKGYTF. The CDR3 DNA sequence: TGTGCCAGCAGCAAGGACAGGGTAAAAGGCTACACCTTC.

This chain connects TRBV28 to TRBJ1-5, with 8 bases lining up with TRBD1. The CDR3 has 15 amino acids. The V gene's germline CDR1 is MDHEN and CDR2 SYDVKM. V lost 3 bases and J lost 9; bases outside the gene matches: 10. CDR3: CASSFSQGALRPQHF. In DNA, the CDR3 is TGTGCCAGCAGTTTTTCCCAGGGGGCTCTTCGGCCCCAGCATTTT.

This chain uses TRBV4-2 with TRBJ1-1; unclear D gene. This CDR3 spans 13 amino acids. The V end was cut by 4 bases, the J end by 5 bases, with 11 bases between. CDR1 and CDR2 (germline): LGHNA, YNFKEQ. The CDR3 loop reads CASSPARRTEAFF. The CDR3 DNA reads TGTGCCAGCAGCCCCGCAAGGAGAACTGAAGCTTTCTTT.

V and J are TRBV28 and TRBJ1-3, with TRBD1 matching 7 bases. The CDR3 totals 14 residues. Germline values: CDR1 MDHEN, CDR2 SYDVKM. With V trimmed by 9 bases and J by 2 bases, 7 bases remained unmatched. The CDR3 region has the DNA TGTGCCAGTACCCGAGGGGGCCCTGGAAACACCATATATTTT. This sequence encodes CASTRGGPGNTIYF. The whole variable domain, remainder taken from reference TRBV28 and TRBJ1-3, is DVKVTQSSRYLVKRTGEKVFLECVQDMDHENMFWYRQDPGLGLRLIYFSYDVKMKEKGDIPEGYSVSREKKERFSLILESASTNQTSMYLCASTRGGPGNTIYFGEGSWLTVV.

In regard to this clone: The sample holds other DNA sequences that translate to the same CDR3. The chain couples TRBV19 to TRBJ1-2; tentatively, D is TRBD1 (6 bases). The CDR3 runs to 12 residues. Trimming removed 5 bases at V and 2 bases at J, with 6 bases between. Germline lookup yields CDR1 LNHDA and CDR2 SQIVND (reference sequence). The CDR3 reads CASSGQNYGYTF. The CDR3 DNA is TGTGCCAGTAGTGGACAGAACTATGGCTACACCTTC.

In DNA form, the CDR3 reads TGTGCCAGCAGCCTGGACAGGGGAACGAACGAGCAGTACTTC. Encoded protein: CASSLDRGTNEQYF. V gene TRBV5-4 combines with J gene TRBJ2-7; TRBD1 matches 9 bases. The CDR3 sequence is 14 residues long. Germline V gene lookup returns CDR1 SGHNT and CDR2 YYREEE (reference sequence). The trim removed 4 bases at V and 5 bases at J, leaving 7 bases unmatched. Together with reference TRBV5-4 and TRBJ2-7, the CDR3 gives the full variable domain: ETGVTQSPTHLIKTRGQQVTLRCSSQSGHNTVSWYQQALGQGPQFIFQYYREEENGRGNFPPRFSGLQFPNYSSELNVNALELDDSALYLCASSLDRGTNEQYFGPGTRLTVT.

The rearrangement links TRBV4-3 to TRBJ1-3; a possible D gene is TRBD1 (6 bases). The CDR3 runs to 22 residues. The V end was cut by 4 bases, the J end by 0 bases, with 31 bases between. CDR1 LGHNA and CDR2 YSLEER come from the germline V gene. Here the CDR3 DNA reads TGCGCCAGCAGCCGAAGGGGGGGAGGGATCACGTTTTCGCCTAGCTCTGGAAACACCATATATTTT. Translation: CASSRRGGGITFSPSSGNTIYF.

This sequence joins TRBV30 and TRBJ1-5; tentative D call: TRBD1 (5 bases). The V and J ends lost 3 bases and 0 bases respectively, with 12 bases between them. The CDR3 covers 15 residues. Germline V gene sequence: CDR1 GTSNPN, CDR2 SVGIG (reference sequence). The DNA for the CDR3 is TGTGCCTGGAGGGCGACAGATCATAGCAATCAGCCCCAGCATTTT. This gives the protein CAWRATDHSNQPQHF.

Only a few counts were recorded for this clone. V gene TRBV5-1 combines with J gene TRBJ2-1, with D maybe TRBD1 (6 bases). V dropped 0 bases and J dropped 6 bases, with 13 bases sitting between them. CDR3 size: 15 residues. Per the germline V gene, CDR1 is SGHRS and CDR2 is YFSETQ. The CDR3 nucleotides read TGCGCCAGCAGCTTGGCCTTGTCAGGGGTCAATGAGCAGTTCTTC. Translated, it gives CASSLALSGVNEQFF. Based on the CDR3 plus reference TRBV5-1 and TRBJ2-1, the full variable domain is KAGVTQTPRYLIKTRGQQVTLSCSPISGHRSVSWYQQTPGQGLQFLFEYFSETQRNKGNFPGRFSGRQFSNSRSEMNVSTLELGDSALYLCASSLALSGVNEQFFGPGTRLTVL.

The rearrangement joins TRBV25-1 to TRBJ2-1; maybe TRBD2 (7 bases). V was trimmed by 4 bases and J by 7 bases, leaving 11 bases between them. The germline CDR1 and CDR2 sequences are MGHDK and SYGVNS. The CDR3 totals 13 residues. CDR3 in DNA: TGTGCCAGCAGTGGGGGGGGCCTGAATGAGCAGTTCTTC. This gives the protein CASSGGGLNEQFF.

CDR3 region: CASSLWGGQVTDTQYF. In DNA form, the CDR3 reads TGTGCCAGCAGCTTGTGGGGGGGGCAAGTCACAGATACGCAGTATTTT. The rearrangement uses TRBV7-2 and TRBJ2-3, with D perhaps matching TRBD2 (7 bases). CDR1 is SGHTA, CDR2 FQGNSA, per germline. The ends were cut back, 3 bases at V and 2 bases at J, with 15 bases in the middle. This CDR3 is 16 amino acids long.

This chain joins TRBV7-3 and TRBJ1-1; TRBD1 is a possible D gene (5 bases). The V gene's germline CDR1 is SGHTA and CDR2 FQGTGA. V shed 5 bases and J shed 1 base, with 11 bases lying between them. CDR3 length: 14 residues. The CDR3, as DNA: TGTGCCAGCAGCCGCGCCGGACAGAACACTGAAGCTTTCTTT. Protein sequence: CASSRAGQNTEAFF.

V gene TRBV4-2 combines with J gene TRBJ1-1, with D possibly TRBD1 on 6 matching bases. The germline gives CDR1 LGHNA, CDR2 YNFKEQ. The V end lost 3 bases, the J end lost 5 bases, and 16 bases lay between the germline ends. The CDR3 is made up of 15 amino acids. CDR3 amino acids: CASSQEPTGLTEAFF. As DNA, the CDR3 is TGTGCCAGCAGCCAGGAACCCACAGGGTTGACTGAAGCTTTCTTT.

The rearrangement joins TRBV29-1 to TRBJ1-1; weak D call: TRBD1 (5 bases). V shed 6 bases and J shed 1 base, with 12 bases lying between them. Germline V gene sequence: CDR1 SQVTM, CDR2 ANQGSEA. The CDR3 extends over 13 amino acids. The CDR3 DNA is TGCAGCGTAGACCTCGGACAGAACACTGAAGCTTTCTTT. It codes for CSVDLGQNTEAFF.

The J gene is TRBJ1-3, the V gene TRBV6-2 or TRBV6-3; no clear D gene. This CDR3 has 16 amino acids. V dropped 2 bases and J dropped 5 bases, with 16 bases sitting between them. CDR1 is MNHEY, CDR2 SVGEGT, per germline. CDR3 coding DNA: TGTGCCAGCAGTTACCGGATCGAGGGATACAGAAACACCATATATTTT. Translation: CASSYRIEGYRNTIYF.

Only a few counts were recorded for this clone. The chain combines TRBV27 with TRBJ2-5; the D gene is possibly TRBD1 (5 bases). This CDR3 contains 14 residues. V lost 0 bases and J 1 base, leaving 6 bases between the germline ends. Germline V CDR1 and CDR2: MNHEY, SMNVEV (reference sequence). Here the CDR3 reads CASSLSQGQETQYF. CDR3 sequence (DNA): TGTGCCAGCAGTTTATCCCAGGGCCAAGAGACCCAGTACTTC.

The rearrangement joins TRBV6-2 or TRBV6-3 to TRBJ1-2; 7 nucleotides align to TRBD1. This CDR3 is built from 13 residues. Germline-derived CDR1 and CDR2 are MNHEY and SVGEGT. V lost 6 bases, J lost 7 bases, and 8 bases stayed unmatched. CDR3 amino acids: CASSLDRATGYTF. CDR3 DNA: TGTGCCAGCAGCCTTGACAGGGCAACTGGCTACACCTTC.

The chain employs TRBV19 and TRBJ1-6, with D unclear. Germline V gene lookup returns CDR1 LNHDA and CDR2 SQIVND (reference sequence). This CDR3 spans 13 amino acids. V shed 5 bases and J shed 8 bases, with 10 bases lying between them. The CDR3 DNA sequence: TGTGCCAGTAGTTTGGGAGGCGATTCACCCCTCCACTTT. Its translation is CASSLGGDSPLHF.

V and J are TRBV21-1 and TRBJ1-5. TRBV21-1 is given as a pseudogene. There are 13 residues in the CDR3. Here the CDR3 DNA reads TGTGCCAGCAGCAAAGCCGTCGGTCAGCCCCAGCATTTT. Translated, it gives CASSKAVGQPQHF.